The T cell receptor beta chain under discussion was sequenced for a study of blood T cell repertoires in COVID-19. About the study: From the United States, Italy and Spain came samples of acute and convalescent COVID-19.

In this sample, this clone turned up once. The CDR3 sequence is 16 residues long. CDR1 is SGHRS, CDR2 YFSETQ, per germline. V trimming: 3 bases; J trimming: 6 bases; junction bases outside the gene matches: 8. Everyone who took part was roughly 18 to 89 years old, and they came from about 23 US areas. Original analysis: Estimates of nucleated cell counts were drawn from the amplification of reference gene primers. TCRdb keeps only in-frame clones here, not all; method: immunoSEQ multiplex PCR. That table is the source of V, J and clone size, and D and trimming were worked out from the DNA. The table records some 200,000 clones, 80% to 90% of them present only once.

This receptor was identified in a woman between 40 and 55 years old with acute COVID-19. Sequenced input: PBMCs or T cells enriched from blood (not recorded which). The chain has TRBV5-1 and TRBJ2-1; 11 positions agree with TRBD2. CDR3 in DNA: TGCGCCAGCAGCTCTCTAGCGGGGGGCCTTGTCAATGAGCAGTTCTTC. Translating it yields CASSSLAGGLVNEQFF.